Detailed here is one T cell receptor beta chain. Which antigen it targets is not known. There are no base qualities to consult, and no much larger clone falls within one base. The cohort comprised some 680 healthy bone marrow donors. At the time of sampling, all cohort members were nominally healthy, though unrecorded immune exposures were likely present. The donor tested CMV seropositive, placing the donor among the approximately 310 seropositive members of the cohort. A peripheral blood sample was collected from each donor, and TCR beta sequencing was performed on peripheral blood mononuclear cells. Genomic DNA extraction from the blood cell samples was performed with the Qiagen DNeasy Blood Extraction Kit. To prepare the library, the immunoSEQ multiplex PCR assay was applied. For the multiplex PCR, a mixture combining 60 forward primers for TCR Vbeta segments and 13 reverse primers for TCR Jbeta segments was used. Amplification of the CDR3 region of rearranged TCR beta genes was performed with a multiplex PCR assay on genomic DNA. Amplified TCR beta libraries were sequenced as 87-base-pair reads on the Illumina HiSeq System. For the original study's pipeline: A later analysis tallied 75 million to 95 million unique TCR beta chains across the 666 repertoires, and about 12 million of those chains were shared by two or more donors. A nearest-neighbor algorithm error-corrected the raw reads and collapsed the reads into unique sequences, merging closely related sequences to remove PCR and sequencing errors. Alignment of CDR3 sequences to IMGT reference sequences was used to assign V, D and J gene segments. For a sequence to be retained, at least a six-nucleotide match to both a V gene segment and a J gene segment was required. A rearrangement was called productive if the CDR3 had no stop codons and remained in frame with V and J, and every other rearrangement was called non-productive. Following IMGT convention, CDR3 was defined as the stretch from the second conserved V-encoded cysteine up to the conserved J-encoded phenylalanine. The earlier analysis of roughly 590 of the donors excluded sequences that lacked an unambiguous match to a single V gene segment. In an earlier analysis of 450 to 700 of the donors, V segments were called functional above 56.7% productive rearrangements and were called segregating when the between-donor standard deviation exceeded 5%. A statistical classification framework was built for diagnosing cytomegalovirus status from the catalog of TCR beta chain sequences. In a later analysis, TCR nucleotide sequences were compared against IMGT/GENE-DB human TR gene sequences so that V and J genes could be assigned. Using the TCRdist pipeline, a later analysis assigned CDR3 sequences along with most-parsimonious VDJ recombination scenarios. In a later analysis, each TCR beta chain was defined by its CDR3 amino acid sequence together with its V-gene family, and reads without a unique V-gene family were excluded. To address suspected cross-contamination and a sequencing artifact, a later analysis removed around 600 highly shared, low-generation-probability nucleotide sequences. In a later analysis, a clonal expansion index was calculated for each public chain from normalized within-repertoire ranks of inferred template counts. In a later analysis, generation probabilities were computed with a VDJ recombination model fitted to out-of-frame rearrangements, and the resulting probabilities were checked against IGoR. In a later analysis, hypergeometric tests were used to score TCR-TCR, TCR-HLA and TCR-CMV co-occurrence, with a repertoire-size bias correction applied to TCR pairs. To estimate false discovery rates, a later analysis permuted the HLA or CMV assignments 20 times. In a later analysis, co-occurring TCRs were grouped using DBSCAN, with TCRdist sequence similarity added in when clustering inside HLA-allele-positive subsets. Co-occurrence clustering excluded repertoires with fewer than 30,000 or more than 120,000 public chains, plus five with anomalous nucleotide sharing. Entries here come from immuneACCESS through TCRdb and include only in-frame sequences with V and J called. Some clones fail to appear in such tables; in the studies checked, an unresolved V gene covers under half of the shortfall, and the cause of the remainder is unknown. V, J and clone size are those of that table, while D and trimming were read from the DNA. The sample profile shows 200,000 to 300,000 clones; more than 75% of them were found once. The ten largest account for 5.4% of the sample.

This specimen comes from a study of cytomegalovirus exposure and HLA in healthy donors (dated by TCRdb to 2016 to 2017). In terms of the full investigation: An earlier analysis of some 600 of the donors reported around 280 Gb of sequence data and around 120 million unique TCR beta sequences obtained from roughly 180 million T cells. Approximately 300 gigabases of sequencing data and around 90 million unique TCR sequences made up an early release that covered under 750 HLA-typed donors. Among the approximately 420 genotyped donors, approximately 82% belonged to the genetic ancestry cluster associated with self-reported Caucasian donors. The study aimed to test whether signatures of past pathogen exposure could be identified by cataloging public T cell receptors. The study profiled the T cell repertoires of 500 to 800 subjects by immunosequencing and related them to cytomegalovirus serostatus. Besides the first cohort of more than 650 subjects, a separate validation cohort made up of some 110 different subjects was used. To predict cytomegalovirus infection status, the study combined high-throughput TCR immunosequencing, statistical association of individual TCRs with disease status, and machine learning. A later analysis re-examined previously published TCR beta repertoires from 610 or so donors and added high-resolution HLA genotyping to investigate patterns of TCR occurrence. In the later analysis, no new phenotypic data were used to find candidate immune exposures; instead, reliance was placed on TCR beta sequences and their occurrence across donors. To decide whether each TCR beta V gene segment behaved as functional or pseudogenic, an earlier analysis of some 540 of the donors relied on high-throughput TCR beta sequencing. Donor age, sex, ethnicity and CMV serostatus were compiled alongside the repertoire data. Genome-wide SNP genotypes for about 65% of the roughly 670 donors were used in a later genetic analysis, which treated that subset as a discovery cohort. Every repertoire in the discovery cohort had been generated on one and the same sequencing platform. HLA typing covered class I and class II loci at four-digit resolution. Typing coverage varied by locus: roughly 629-630 donors for A, B, C, DRB1 and DQB1; roughly 500 for DQA1; about 600 for DPA1; 450 to 480 for DPB1. A few DR-DQ haplotypes were handled as single units for association and clustering because linkage in the cohort was strong. Among 300 to 500 genotyped donors of the cohort, an average of around 250,000 unique TCR beta nucleotide sequences was sequenced per donor, of which 15% to 20% were non-productive.

Here is what the overall study found, with its caveats: In a later analysis, the rate of TCR association differed among HLA loci, with DRB1 alleles having the most associated TCRs and HLA-C alleles having the fewest. In an earlier analysis of some 540 of the donors, most TCR beta V segments appeared in productive rearrangements about 87% or about 30% of the time, broadly matching IMGT annotations. Most TCR sequences were observed very rarely across donors, whereas some public TCRs were present in many individuals. Roughly 15 rarely observed V segments, including chromosome 9 orphons, were excluded from the earlier analysis of about 610 of the donors because counts were too low. This cohort had only TCR beta chains sequenced, and the lack of alpha or paired-chain data limited which features could be detected. Compared with equally common non-associated chains, HLA-associated TCR beta chains in a later analysis were more clonally expanded and had lower generation probabilities. A further reported finding was that TCR beta sequences accurately predicted the HLA-A and HLA-B alleles for most subjects in the first cohort. The study listed approximately 150 TCR beta chains as associated with cytomegalovirus. Because HLA typing was missing for some donors at each locus, association tests included only the typed subset. Correlated functional status among segregating V segments might reflect linkage disequilibrium, but an unknown experimental factor could not be ruled out. For the cohort, immune exposure information was limited to CMV serostatus. A cluster of highly shared sequence variants was judged likely to represent a technical artifact of the sequencing pipeline. The authors suggested that the approach could potentially be extended to other disease states and immunological phenotypes. Specific HLA alleles were associated with over 15,000 TCR beta sequences at a false discovery rate of 0.05 in a later analysis. An association between a missense DCLRE1C variant and V-gene and J-gene trimming of TCR beta chains was found in a later genetic analysis and replicated in an independent cohort. Three of the identified cytomegalovirus-associated TCR beta chains were confirmed in vitro to be specific for cytomegalovirus antigens. A later genetic analysis reported fewer N-insertions in productive TCRs among donors in an Asian-associated ancestry cluster than the approximately 700-donor mean. When HLA alleles, especially DR and DQ, strongly co-occurred, attributing TCR associations to individual alleles was difficult. The presence/absence analyses assumed that sequencing depth was roughly uniform across donors, and that assumption may not be true. In a later analysis, several top co-occurrence clusters were reported to appear linked to parvovirus B19, influenza, CMV and Epstein-Barr virus. Cytomegalovirus status was reported to be diagnosed by the classifier with high specificity and sensitivity in both the original and validation cohorts. According to a later analysis, most CMV-associated TCR beta chains appeared to be HLA-restricted, and the HLA associations seemed to be driven largely by CMV exposure.

This clonotype was obtained from a woman aged 40 to 55 in good health and CMV-seropositive. Material for sequencing was PBMCs.

The CDR3: CASTPGGAGELFF. The DNA is as follows: TGTGCCAGCACCCCCGGGGGAGCGGGGGAGCTGTTTTTT. The rearranged chain carries TRBV27 and TRBJ2-2, with a tentative D gene TRBD2 over 6 matching bases. From a lookup of the germline V gene (reference sequence), CDR1 and CDR2 are MNHEY and SMNVEV. The CDR3 numbers 13 residues from cysteine through phenylalanine. The retained sequence is limited to the CDR3, 39 bases, with the frame set at the first base. V is cut by 7 bases and J by 8 bases, and the space between the germline ends is 14 bases.